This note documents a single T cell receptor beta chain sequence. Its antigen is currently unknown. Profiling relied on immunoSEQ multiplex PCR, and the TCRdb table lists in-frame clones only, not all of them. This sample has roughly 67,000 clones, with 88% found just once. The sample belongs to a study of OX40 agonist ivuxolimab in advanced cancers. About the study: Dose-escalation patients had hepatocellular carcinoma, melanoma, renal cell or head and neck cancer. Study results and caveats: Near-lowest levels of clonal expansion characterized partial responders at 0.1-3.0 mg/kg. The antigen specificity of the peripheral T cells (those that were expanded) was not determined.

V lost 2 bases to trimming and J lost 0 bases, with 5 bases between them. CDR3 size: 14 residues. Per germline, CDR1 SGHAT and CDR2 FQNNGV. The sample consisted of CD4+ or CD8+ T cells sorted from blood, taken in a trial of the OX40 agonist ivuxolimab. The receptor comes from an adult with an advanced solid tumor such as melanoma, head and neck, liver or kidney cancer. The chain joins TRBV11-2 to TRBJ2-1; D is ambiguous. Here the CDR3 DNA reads TGTGCCAGCAGCTTAAGCAACTCCTACAATGAGCAGTTCTTC. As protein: CASSLSNSYNEQFF.